What follows describes a single T cell receptor beta chain. This specimen comes from a study of blood T cell repertoires in COVID-19. Study as a whole: The analysed material was cDNA or gDNA that came from T cells, B-cell-depleted T cells, or PBMCs.

Here immunoSEQ multiplex PCR was the method, and the copy in TCRdb shows in-frame clones only, minus some. The table lists fewer than 250,000 clones, over 80% of them singletons. Trimming shortened V by 3 bases and J by 7 bases, and 9 bases separated the two germline ends. CDR3 length equals 13 residues. CDR1 is MNHEY, CDR2 SVGAGI, per germline. This TCR derives from a man between 60 and 75 years old with COVID-19, enrolled during active disease. V and J are TRBV6-5 and TRBJ1-4, with D perhaps TRBD1 (6 bases). The sample was peripheral blood. For the CDR3, the DNA is TGTGCCAGCAGTTATACAGGGCCTGAAAAACTGTTTTTT. Translated: CASSYTGPEKLFF.